This T cell receptor beta chain was retrieved from a study of beta chain features in type 1 diabetes. About the research overall: Sorted cells from all samples, numbering roughly 100,000,000, were examined.

This CDR3 has 11 amino acids. Deletions cut 6 bases from V and 7 bases from J, with 4 bases between. Germline loops: CDR1 SNHLY, CDR2 FYNNEI. cDNA synthesis used the whole RNA isolate, giving expressed TCRB sequences. Only in-frame clones appear in the TCRdb table, and some are missing; sequencing was by immunoSEQ multiplex PCR. The data hold 620,000 or so clones, with around 16% observed a single time. This sequence joins TRBV2 and TRBJ1-6, with D unresolved. Specimen: naive CD4+ T cells from blood. The TCR was taken from a man younger than 30 in good health. In nucleotides, the CDR3 is TGTGCCAGCAGACCAAATTCACCCCTCCACTTT. Protein: CASRPNSPLHF.